The 14 T cell receptor beta chains given below trace back to one sample, sequenced in a study of graft-versus-host responses after intestinal transplantation. These receptors have no identified antigens. Libraries were prepared by immunoSEQ multiplex PCR; TCRdb keeps only in-frame clonotypes and omits some of them. Counted here are about 96,000 clones, roughly 92% occurring once; the ten biggest clones make up around 0.18%. The material was unstimulated CD4+ T cells sorted from spleen or lymph node cells, obtained before intestinal transplant. These receptor sequences come from a human donor who received an intestinal transplant.

The V call is TRBV4-3, the J call TRBJ1-1; TRBD1 agrees at 7 bases. The CDR3 extends over 13 amino acids. CDR1 is LGHNA and CDR2 is YSLEER in the germline V gene. The junction had 5 bases not matched to a gene; V was cut back by 0 bases and J by 10 bases. The CDR3 DNA reads as TGCGCCAGCAGCCAAGATGAGGGGGCTGGAGCTTTCTTT. Residues: CASSQDEGAGAFF.

J is TRBJ2-7 and V is TRBV15; 7 nucleotides match TRBD2. The CDR3 runs to 18 residues. With 1 base clipped from V and 0 bases from J, the junction kept 12 bases outside the gene matches. Germline V gene data show CDR1 as LNHNV and CDR2 as YYDKDF (reference sequence). CDR3 sequence reads: CATSRVRDYLASSYEQYF. CDR3 bases: TGTGCCACCAGCAGAGTCCGGGACTACCTAGCGAGCTCCTACGAGCAGTACTTC. The entire variable domain, with the rest obtained from reference TRBV15 and TRBJ2-7, is as follows: DAMVIQNPRYQVTQFGKPVTLSCSQTLNHNVMYWYQQKSSQAPKLLFHYYDKDFNNEADTPDNFQSRRPNTSFCFLDIRSPGLGDTAMYLCATSRVRDYLASSYEQYFGPGTRLTVT.

The chain joins TRBV6-5 to TRBJ1-2; a weak D match, TRBD1 (5 bases). Germline V gene sequence: CDR1 MNHEY, CDR2 SVGAGI. Trimming pared 2 bases from V and 3 bases from J, leaving 10 bases between. The CDR3 is made up of 14 amino acids. CDR3 bases: TGTGCCAGCAGTTACAGGGGTTCCTACTATGGCTACACCTTC. Translating it yields CASSYRGSYYGYTF.

The rearrangement joins TRBV18 to TRBJ2-7, with 7 bases that match TRBD1. CDR1 is KGHSH and CDR2 is LQKENI in the germline V gene. V was pared by 2 bases and J by 6 bases, with 10 bases of the junction left unmatched. The CDR3 totals 15 residues. The chain's CDR3 is CASSPFRDSRGEQYF. The CDR3, as DNA: TGTGCCAGCTCACCATTTCGGGACAGCCGGGGCGAGCAGTACTTC.

The gene calls are TRBV2 and TRBJ2-1; D may be TRBD2 (5 bases). Between the trimmed V and J ends, which lost 8 bases and 4 bases, there was a span of 18 bases. This CDR3 has 15 residues. Germline V lookup: CDR1 SNHLY, CDR2 FYNNEI. The CDR3 nucleotides read TGTGCCAGCGAGTCCAGAACTAGGAGATACAATGAGCAGTTCTTC. Translation: CASESRTRRYNEQFF.

CDR3 loop: CASSTNRDEKLFF. CDR3 DNA sequence: TGTGCCAGTAGTACCAACAGGGATGAAAAACTGTTTTTT. The V and J genes are TRBV19 and TRBJ1-4; tentatively, D is TRBD1 (6 bases). CDR1 LNHDA and CDR2 SQIVND come from the germline V gene (reference sequence). V was trimmed by 4 bases and J by 6 bases, leaving 9 bases between them. This CDR3 contains 13 residues.

The chain is built from TRBV6-5 and TRBJ2-5, with TRBD1 as a possible D gene (6 bases). Trimming cost V 6 bases and J 5 bases, with 7 bases left between them. The CDR3 contains 11 residues. The germline V gene has CDR1 MNHEY and CDR2 SVGAGI. The CDR3 spells CASRGAETQYF. The CDR3 coding sequence is TGTGCCAGCAGGGGGGCGGAGACCCAGTACTTC.

The gene calls are TRBV15 and TRBJ2-7, with 7 positions matching TRBD1. The length of the CDR3 is 16 residues. J was trimmed by 2 bases and V by 3 bases; bases with no gene match: 10. Looked up from germline, CDR1 is LNHNV and CDR2 is YYDKDF (reference sequence). The CDR3 DNA sequence: TGTGCCACCAGCAGGGGATTATGGGGACAGCCCTACGAGCAGTACTTC. Amino acids: CATSRGLWGQPYEQYF.

V gene TRBV30 combines with J gene TRBJ1-1; maybe TRBD1 (5 bases). The V gene's germline CDR1 is GTSNPN and CDR2 SVGIG (reference sequence). Between the trimmed V and J ends, which lost 1 base and 0 bases, there was a span of 9 bases. This CDR3 is 14 amino acids long. CDR3: CAWSGRTMNTEAFF. In DNA form, the CDR3 reads TGTGCCTGGAGTGGTCGGACAATGAACACTGAAGCTTTCTTT.

The chain carries TRBV7-8 and TRBJ2-5, with TRBD2 identical over 11 bases. This CDR3 spans 16 amino acids. The junction had 11 bases not matched to a gene; V was cut back by 4 bases and J by 7 bases. Germline V gene data show CDR1 as SGHVS and CDR2 as FQNEAQ. This CDR3 is CASSSLLAGGYGTQYF. The CDR3 nucleotides are TGTGCCAGCAGCTCCCTTCTAGCGGGGGGATATGGGACCCAGTACTTC.

V and J are TRBV19 and TRBJ2-7; 9 positions match TRBD1. V dropped 1 base and J dropped 3; count of bases not matched to a gene: 4. Germline loops: CDR1 LNHDA, CDR2 SQIVND (reference sequence). CDR3 length: 15 amino acids. The CDR3 reads CASSIVGTGLYEQYF. Written as DNA, the CDR3 is TGTGCCAGTAGTATAGTCGGGACAGGGCTCTACGAGCAGTACTTC.

V is TRBV19 and J is TRBJ1-5; no definite D call. The CDR3 is made up of 12 amino acids. Germline V CDR1 and CDR2: LNHDA, SQIVND (reference sequence). V lost 5 bases to trimming and J lost 7 bases, with 9 bases between them. The CDR3, as DNA: TGTGCCAGTAGTGTCCCCCTGCAGCCCCAGCATTTT. Translation gives CASSVPLQPQHF.

CDR3 sequence: CAWSNRYGYTF. The CDR3 DNA is TGTGCCTGGAGTAATCGGTATGGCTACACCTTC. The chain recombines TRBV30 with TRBJ1-2; D gene unclear. This CDR3 is 11 amino acids long. V lost 2 bases and J lost 5, with 6 bases in between. CDR1 GTSNPN and CDR2 SVGIG come from the germline V gene (reference sequence).

The chain joins TRBV9 to TRBJ2-3, with TRBD2 matching over 13 bases. The junction had 5 bases not matched to a gene; V was cut back by 4 bases and J by 3 bases. The CDR3 runs 16 residues. Germline CDR1 and CDR2: SGDLS and YYNGEE. DNA for the CDR3: TGTGCCAGCAGCCCAGGGGGACTAGCGGGGACAGATACGCAGTATTTT. Translating gives CASSPGGLAGTDTQYF.